This is a list of T cell receptor beta chains from one sample in a study of blood T cell repertoires in COVID-19. Sequencing was performed with immunoSEQ multiplex PCR; in TCRdb, only in-frame clones are kept and a portion is missing. This sample has around 300,000 clones, with more than 85% found just once. Specimen: peripheral blood. These receptors originate from a woman younger than 45 with COVID-19, enrolled during active disease. CDR3s include the opening cysteine and the closing phenylalanine or tryptophan. A D gene is named only where the DNA matches it firmly. Clone size, where shown, is once, few, many, or a class for clones that have expanded.

>TRBD2|TRBV11-3|TRBJ2-1|-
TGTGCCAGCAGCCCCGGACTAGCGGGCCGATCCTACAATGAGCAGTTCTTC
CASSPGLAGRSYNEQFF
>TRBD1|TRBV9|TRBJ1-5|-
TGTGCCAGCAGCGCCGACAGGGACGCTCAGCCCCAGCATTTT
CASSADRDAQPQHF
>-|TRBV4-1|TRBJ2-1|-
TGCGCCAGCAGCCAAGTAGACAGGGAGGATCACAATGAGCAGTTCTTC
CASSQVDREDHNEQFF
>-|TRBV29-1|TRBJ1-1|-
TGCAGCGGGCGTGTTGCGGGACCCTTGCGGAACACTGAAGCTTTCTTT
CSGRVAGPLRNTEAFF
>-|TRBV27|TRBJ1-1|-
TGTGCCAGCAGTTTAATGCCCGGGGGGAACACTGAAGCTTTCTTT
CASSLMPGGNTEAFF
>TRBD1|TRBV28|TRBJ1-1|once
TGTGCCAGCAGTTTCGCTACCTTGACAGGGCTAAACACTGAAGCTTTCTTT
CASSFATLTGLNTEAFF
>TRBD2|TRBV11-2|TRBJ2-2|-
TGTGCCAGCAGCTTTAGCGGGGGAGGCGGGGAGCTGTTTTTT
CASSFSGGGGELFF
>TRBD1|TRBV7-2|TRBJ1-2|-
TGTGCCAGCAGCCCATATACAGGGGGCGCGGGTGGCTACACCTTC
CASSPYTGGAGGYTF
>-|TRBV6-4|TRBJ2-3|few
TGTGCCAGCAGTGACTCCAGGGACACAGATACGCAGTATTTT
CASSDSRDTDTQYF
>-|TRBV3-1/TRBV3-2|TRBJ1-1|-
TGTGCCAGCAGCCAGGCCAGTCCCGGGACATCTGAAGCTTTCTTT
CASSQASPGTSEAFF